The rows below give T cell receptor beta chains drawn from one sample of a study of PD-L1 blockade in urothelial cancer. Sequencing used immunoSEQ multiplex PCR; TCRdb keeps in-frame clones, though not all of them. The data show 48,000 or so clones, with more than 80% seen just once and around 9.1% held by the top ten. Material: PBMCs, obtained around atezolizumab (anti-PD-L1) treatment. The receptor source for this set is a man between 65 and 80 years old with urothelial cancer. Both conserved end residues are trimmed from each CDR3. The D gene is left open where the match is weak.

v_gene,d_gene,j_gene,CDR3aa
TRBV5-4,TRBD2,TRBJ2-1,ASSPGLAGNEQF
TRBV6-1,TRBD1,TRBJ2-1,ASSPGTGVDNEQF
TRBV19,-,TRBJ2-7,ASNPGGGWEQY
TRBV6-6,-,TRBJ2-2,ASSYGARAGELF
TRBV5-1,-,TRBJ2-7,ASSYPSDPASEQY
TRBV28,-,TRBJ2-5,ASSYSVGGTETQY
TRBV30,-,TRBJ1-1,AWTETVETEAF
TRBV9,TRBD2,TRBJ2-5,ASSSDGRVETQY
TRBV27,-,TRBJ1-4,ASSLRWRETTNEKLF
TRBV10-1,-,TRBJ2-3,ASSARYPSDTQY
TRBV19,-,TRBJ2-7,ASSTSGADEQY
TRBV4-1,TRBD1,TRBJ2-7,ASSRLDRGDSYEQY
TRBV2,TRBD2,TRBJ2-7,ASLRTSGASYEQY
TRBV27,-,TRBJ2-7,ASRPGHFTYEQY
TRBV4-2,-,TRBJ2-5,ASSPLYTNQDPEDQETQY
TRBV5-1,-,TRBJ2-7,ASSLGGWNRASYEQY
TRBV9,TRBD2,TRBJ2-1,ASSLSGRDYNEQF
TRBV5-1,-,TRBJ2-2,ASSLAYATGELF